These 4 T cell receptor beta chains were sequenced from one sample in a study of persistence of HIV-infected CD4 T cells (dated by TCRdb to 2020 to 2021). The immunoSEQ hsTCRB assay version 4, run in survey mode, was used to sequence TCRbeta repertoires from genomic DNA. TCRdb re-hosts the immuneACCESS table, in-frame sequences only. Its copies lack some clones; in the studies checked, an unresolved V gene accounts for under half of them, and the cause for the rest is not known. The sample has some 30,000 clones on record, roughly 82% of them singletons. The ten largest clonotypes hold roughly 6.7% of the sample. The label giving this sample's treatment or condition can be read as: suppressive antiretroviral therapy. Lysates of CMV-infected fibroblasts at 10 ug/mL were used to stimulate the cells. Nonresponding CD40L-negative CD69-negative CD45RO-high memory CD4+ T cells were sorted as memory populations depleted of antigen-responding cells.

Their cognate antigens are unknown. The source material was CD4+ T cells sorted from PBMCs after approximately 19-hour stimulation, sampled from a patient who received antiretroviral therapy. The label giving this sample's cell subset or site can be read as: CD40L-CD69- CD45RO-high memory CD4 T cells not responding to CMV lysate. The source is an adult woman with HIV who was CMV-seropositive.

This chain joins TRBV5-1 and TRBJ2-3, with TRBD2 matching over 10 bases. The CDR3 consists of 14 residues. V shed 4 bases and J 5 bases; nucleotides not matched to a gene: 4. Germline values: CDR1 SGHRS, CDR2 YFSETQ. Written as DNA, the CDR3 is TGCGCCAGCAGCGGGGCTAGCGGGAGAGATACGCAGTATTTT. It is translated as CASSGASGRDTQYF.

This clone showed up just once. This sequence joins TRBV5-5 and TRBJ2-5, with TRBD2 matching over 13 bases. This CDR3 comprises 17 residues. The germline V gene encodes CDR1 SGHKS and CDR2 YYEKEE (reference sequence). With V trimmed by 3 bases and J by 5 bases, 10 bases remained unmatched. CDR3 in DNA: TGTGCCAGCAGCTCAAAGACCGGACTAGCGGGAGTGGAGACCCAGTACTTC. Translating it yields CASSSKTGLAGVETQYF.

This clone was seen once. The V gene is TRBV6-6, the J gene TRBJ1-6; D gene unclear. The CDR3 length is 14 residues. Trimming took 4 bases from V and 6 from J, leaving 10 bases between them. The V gene's germline CDR1 is MNHNY and CDR2 SVGAGI (reference sequence). CDR3 sequence (DNA): TGTGCCAGCAGTTTAGGGCAGATTAATTCACCCCTCCACTTT. Encoded protein: CASSLGQINSPLHF.

This chain links TRBV19 with TRBJ2-5; D ambiguous. The V gene lost 6 bases and the J gene lost 4 bases, with 12 bases spanning the gap. From germline, CDR1 is LNHDA and CDR2 SQIVND (reference sequence). The length of the CDR3 is 13 residues. The CDR3 DNA reads TGTGCCAGTAGAAATAGTTATTTAGAGACCCAGTACTTC. Its translation: CASRNSYLETQYF.